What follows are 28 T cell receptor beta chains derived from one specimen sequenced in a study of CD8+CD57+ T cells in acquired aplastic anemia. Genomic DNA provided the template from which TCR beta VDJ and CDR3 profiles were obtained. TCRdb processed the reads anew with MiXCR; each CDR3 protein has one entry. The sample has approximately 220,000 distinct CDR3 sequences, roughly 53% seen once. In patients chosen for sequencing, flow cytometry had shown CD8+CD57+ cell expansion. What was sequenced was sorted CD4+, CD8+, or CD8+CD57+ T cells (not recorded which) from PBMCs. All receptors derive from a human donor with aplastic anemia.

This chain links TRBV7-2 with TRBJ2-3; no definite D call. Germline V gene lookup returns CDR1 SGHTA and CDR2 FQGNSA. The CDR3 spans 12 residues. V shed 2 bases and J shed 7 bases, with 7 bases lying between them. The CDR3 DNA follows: TGTGCCAGCAGCTTAAATATGTATACGCAGTATTTT. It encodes CASSLNMYTQYF.

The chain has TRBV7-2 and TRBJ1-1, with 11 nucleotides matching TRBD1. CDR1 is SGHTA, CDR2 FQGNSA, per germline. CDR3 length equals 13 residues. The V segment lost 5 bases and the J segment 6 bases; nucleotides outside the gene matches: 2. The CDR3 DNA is TGTGCCAGCAGCACGGGACAGGGGGCTGAAGCTTTCTTT. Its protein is CASSTGQGAEAFF.

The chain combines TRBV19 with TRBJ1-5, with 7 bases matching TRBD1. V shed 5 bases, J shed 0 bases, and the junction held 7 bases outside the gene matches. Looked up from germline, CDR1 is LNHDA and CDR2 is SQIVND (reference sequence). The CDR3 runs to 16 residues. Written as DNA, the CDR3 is TGTGCCAGTAGTCCCCGACAGGGTACTAGCAATCAGCCCCAGCATTTT. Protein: CASSPRQGTSNQPQHF.

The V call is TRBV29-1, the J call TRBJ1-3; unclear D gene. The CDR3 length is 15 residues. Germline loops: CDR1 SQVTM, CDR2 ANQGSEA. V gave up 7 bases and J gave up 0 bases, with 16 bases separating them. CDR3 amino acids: CSARQASSSGNTIYF. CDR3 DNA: TGCAGCGCCCGACAAGCTTCAAGCTCTGGAAACACCATATATTTT.

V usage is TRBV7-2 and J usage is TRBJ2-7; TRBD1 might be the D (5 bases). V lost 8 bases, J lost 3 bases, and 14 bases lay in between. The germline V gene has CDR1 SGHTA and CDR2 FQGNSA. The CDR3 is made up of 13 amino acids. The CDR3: CASGPVGVYEQYF. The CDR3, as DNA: TGTGCCAGCGGCCCCGTAGGGGTCTACGAGCAGTACTTC.

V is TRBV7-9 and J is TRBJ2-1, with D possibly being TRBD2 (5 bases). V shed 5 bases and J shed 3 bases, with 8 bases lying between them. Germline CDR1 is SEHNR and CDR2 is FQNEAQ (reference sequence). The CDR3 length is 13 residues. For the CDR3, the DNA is TGTGCCAGCAGCCCCCGGGACTACAATGAGCAGTTCTTC. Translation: CASSPRDYNEQFF.

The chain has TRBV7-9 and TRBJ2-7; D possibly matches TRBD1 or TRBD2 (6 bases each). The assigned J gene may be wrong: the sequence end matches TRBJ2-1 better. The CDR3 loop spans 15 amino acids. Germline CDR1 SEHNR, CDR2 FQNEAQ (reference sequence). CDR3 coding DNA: TGTGCCAGCAGCGTAGGGGGGAGGCCTTACAATGAGCAGTTCTTC. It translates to CASSVGGRPYNEQFF.

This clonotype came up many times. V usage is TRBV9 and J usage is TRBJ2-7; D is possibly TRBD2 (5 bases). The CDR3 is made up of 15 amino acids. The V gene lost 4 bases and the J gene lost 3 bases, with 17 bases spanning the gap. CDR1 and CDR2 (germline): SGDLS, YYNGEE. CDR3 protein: CASSSHGELNYEQYF. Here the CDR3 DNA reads TGTGCCAGCAGCTCCCACGGGGAACTGAACTACGAGCAGTACTTC.

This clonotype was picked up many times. DNA for the CDR3: TGTGCCAGCAGGACCGAGAGACGGGGCAATCAGCCCCAGCATTTT. Its protein product is CASRTERRGNQPQHF. V gene TRBV6-5 combines with J gene TRBJ1-5; D is undetermined. The CDR3 contains 15 residues. V lost 6 bases to trimming and J lost 2 bases, with 14 bases between them. Germline assignment: CDR1 MNHEY and CDR2 SVGAGI.

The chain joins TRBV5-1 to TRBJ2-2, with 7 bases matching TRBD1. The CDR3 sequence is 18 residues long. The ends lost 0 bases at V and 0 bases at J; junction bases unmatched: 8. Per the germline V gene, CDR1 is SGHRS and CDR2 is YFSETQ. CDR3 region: CASSLAGPGQANTGELFF. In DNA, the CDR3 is TGCGCCAGCAGCTTGGCGGGCCCCGGACAGGCGAACACCGGGGAGCTGTTTTTT.

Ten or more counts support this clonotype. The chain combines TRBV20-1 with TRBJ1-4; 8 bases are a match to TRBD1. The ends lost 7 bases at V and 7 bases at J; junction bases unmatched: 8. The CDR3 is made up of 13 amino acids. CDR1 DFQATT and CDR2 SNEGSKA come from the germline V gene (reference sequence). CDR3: CSVDDRGGEKLFF. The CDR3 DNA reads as TGCAGTGTGGATGACAGGGGAGGTGAAAAACTGTTTTTT.

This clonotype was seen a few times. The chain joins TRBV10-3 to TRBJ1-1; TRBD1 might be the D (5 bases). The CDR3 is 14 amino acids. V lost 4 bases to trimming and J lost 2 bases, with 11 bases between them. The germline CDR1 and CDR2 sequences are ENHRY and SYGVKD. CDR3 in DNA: TGTGCCATCAGTGCCAGGGAAACCAACACTGAAGCTTTCTTT. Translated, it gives CAISARETNTEAFF.

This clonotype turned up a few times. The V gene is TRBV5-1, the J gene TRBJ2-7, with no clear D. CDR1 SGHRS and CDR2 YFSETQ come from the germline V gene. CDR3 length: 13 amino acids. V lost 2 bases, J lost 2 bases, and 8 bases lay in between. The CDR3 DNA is TGCGCCAGCAGCTTTGCGCCCCCCTACGAGCAGTACTTC. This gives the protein CASSFAPPYEQYF.

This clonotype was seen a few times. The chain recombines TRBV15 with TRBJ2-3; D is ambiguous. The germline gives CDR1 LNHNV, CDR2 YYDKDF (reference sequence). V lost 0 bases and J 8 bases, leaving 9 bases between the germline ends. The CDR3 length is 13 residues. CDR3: CATSRDTLATQYF. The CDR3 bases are TGTGCCACCAGCAGAGATACGTTAGCTACGCAGTATTTT.

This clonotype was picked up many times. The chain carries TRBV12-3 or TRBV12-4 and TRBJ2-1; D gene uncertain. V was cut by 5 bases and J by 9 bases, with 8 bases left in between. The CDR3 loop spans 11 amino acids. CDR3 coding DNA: TGTGCCAGCAGTAAACAGATTGAGCAGTTCTTC. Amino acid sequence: CASSKQIEQFF.

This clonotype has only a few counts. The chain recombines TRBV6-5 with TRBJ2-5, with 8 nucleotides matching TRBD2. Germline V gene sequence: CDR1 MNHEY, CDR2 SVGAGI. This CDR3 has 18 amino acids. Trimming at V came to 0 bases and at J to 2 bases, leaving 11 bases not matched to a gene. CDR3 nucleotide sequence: TGTGCCAGCAGTTACTCGAGGCAGCGGGGGCCATCACAAGAGACCCAGTACTTC. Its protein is CASSYSRQRGPSQETQYF.

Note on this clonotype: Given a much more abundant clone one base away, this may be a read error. The CDR3 DNA is TGTGCCAGCACTCGGACACAGACCTTGGATGAAAAACTGTTTTTT. Its protein is CASTRTQTLDEKLFF. The J gene is TRBJ1-4, the V gene TRBV5-5, with D tentatively TRBD1 (5 bases). Per germline, CDR1 SGHKS and CDR2 YYEKEE (reference sequence). V lost 6 bases and J 6 bases, leaving 18 bases between the germline ends. The CDR3 spans 15 residues.

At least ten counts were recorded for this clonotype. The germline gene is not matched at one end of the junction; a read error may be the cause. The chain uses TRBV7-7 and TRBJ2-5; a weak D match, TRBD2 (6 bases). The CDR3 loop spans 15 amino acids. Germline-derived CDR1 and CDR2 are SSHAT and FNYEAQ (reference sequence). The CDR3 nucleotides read TGTGCTAGCAGCCCCGGCCGGGGGATACAAGAGACCCAGTACTTC. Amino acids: CASSPGRGIQETQYF.

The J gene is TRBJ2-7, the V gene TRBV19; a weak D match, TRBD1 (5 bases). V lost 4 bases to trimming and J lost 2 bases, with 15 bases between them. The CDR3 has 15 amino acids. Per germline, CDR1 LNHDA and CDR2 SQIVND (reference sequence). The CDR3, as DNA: TGTGCCAGTAGTACGTCTGCCAGGGCGGCCTACGAGCAGTACTTC. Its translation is CASSTSARAAYEQYF. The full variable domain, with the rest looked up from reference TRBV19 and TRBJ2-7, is DGGITQSPKYLFRKEGQNVTLSCEQNLNHDAMYWYRQDPGQGLRLIYYSQIVNDFQKGDIAEGYSVSREKKESFPLTVTSAQKNPTAFYLCASSTSARAAYEQYFGPGTRLTVT.

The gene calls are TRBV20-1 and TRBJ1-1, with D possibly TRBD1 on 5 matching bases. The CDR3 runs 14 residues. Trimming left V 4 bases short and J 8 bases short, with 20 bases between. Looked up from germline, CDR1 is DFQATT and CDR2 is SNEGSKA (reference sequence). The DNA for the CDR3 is TGCAGTGCTATCCCCCGGGGGATAGGCGGGGAAGCTTTCTTT. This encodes CSAIPRGIGGEAFF.

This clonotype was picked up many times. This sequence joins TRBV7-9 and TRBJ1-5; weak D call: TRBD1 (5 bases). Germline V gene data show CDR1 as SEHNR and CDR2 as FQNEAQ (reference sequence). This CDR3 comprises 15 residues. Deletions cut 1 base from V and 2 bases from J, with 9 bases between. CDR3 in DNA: TGTGCCAGCAGCTTAGAAGGGGCAGGCAATCAGCCCCAGCATTTT. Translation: CASSLEGAGNQPQHF.

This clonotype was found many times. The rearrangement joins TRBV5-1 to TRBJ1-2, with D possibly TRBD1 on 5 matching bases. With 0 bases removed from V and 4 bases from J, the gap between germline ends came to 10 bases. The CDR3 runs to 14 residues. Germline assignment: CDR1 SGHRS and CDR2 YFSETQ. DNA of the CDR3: TGCGCCAGCAGCTTGGAAGTAGGGGTCTATGGCTACACCTTC. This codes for CASSLEVGVYGYTF.

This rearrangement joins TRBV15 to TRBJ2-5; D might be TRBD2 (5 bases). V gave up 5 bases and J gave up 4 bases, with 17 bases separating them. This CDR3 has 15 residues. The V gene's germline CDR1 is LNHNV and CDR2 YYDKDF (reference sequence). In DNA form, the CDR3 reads TGTGCCACCAGCGGCCAACTGGTTGCGGGAGAGACCCAGTACTTC. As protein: CATSGQLVAGETQYF.

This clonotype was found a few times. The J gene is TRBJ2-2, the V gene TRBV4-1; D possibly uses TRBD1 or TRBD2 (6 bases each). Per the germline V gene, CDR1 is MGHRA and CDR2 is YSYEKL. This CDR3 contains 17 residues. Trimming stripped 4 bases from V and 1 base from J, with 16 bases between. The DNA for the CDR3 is TGCGCCAGCAGCCCCCTAGGCAGGGGACTGAACACCGGGGAGCTGTTTTTT. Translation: CASSPLGRGLNTGELFF.

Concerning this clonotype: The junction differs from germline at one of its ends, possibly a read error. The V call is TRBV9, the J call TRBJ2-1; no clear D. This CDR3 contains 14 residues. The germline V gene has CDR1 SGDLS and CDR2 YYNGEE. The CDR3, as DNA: TGTGCCAGCAGCCCTCGCTTGAGAAACAATGAGCGGTTCTTC. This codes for CASSPRLRNNERFF.

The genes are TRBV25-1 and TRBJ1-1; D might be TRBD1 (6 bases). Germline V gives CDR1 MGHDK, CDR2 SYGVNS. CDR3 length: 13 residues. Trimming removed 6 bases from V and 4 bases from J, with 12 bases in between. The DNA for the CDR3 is TGTGCCAGCAGCGCAGGGGTCGCCACTGAAGCTTTCTTT. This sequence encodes CASSAGVATEAFF.

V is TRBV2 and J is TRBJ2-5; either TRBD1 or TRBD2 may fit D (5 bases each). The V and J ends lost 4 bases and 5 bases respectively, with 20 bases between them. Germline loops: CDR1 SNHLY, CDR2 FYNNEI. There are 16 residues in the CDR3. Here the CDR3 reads CASSVSGPAEAETQYF. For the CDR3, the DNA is TGTGCCAGCAGTGTTTCGGGACCAGCAGAAGCGGAGACCCAGTACTTC.

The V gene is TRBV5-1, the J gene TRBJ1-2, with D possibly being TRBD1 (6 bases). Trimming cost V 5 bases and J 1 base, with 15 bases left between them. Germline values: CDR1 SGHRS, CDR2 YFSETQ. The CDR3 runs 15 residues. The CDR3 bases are TGCGCCAGCAGTCGACGGGGGGGCAGTAACTATGGCTACACCTTC. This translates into CASSRRGGSNYGYTF.